Each of the 14 T cell receptor beta chains below was sequenced from the same sample in a study of monozygotic twins with inflammatory bowel disease. Reanalyzing the 5' RACE reads, TCRdb keeps one entry per CDR3 protein, without DNA. The repertoire table contains approximately 400,000 distinct CDR3 sequences. The sequenced material came from blood. These receptors were collected from a human donor with ulcerative colitis or Crohn's disease, or a healthy co-twin of an affected twin (not recorded which).

The CDR3 reads CAISEGVNQPQHF. This rearrangement joins TRBV10-3 to TRBJ1-5. The germline gives CDR1 ENHRY, CDR2 SYGVKD. The CDR3 has 13 residues.

The J gene is TRBJ1-5, the V gene TRBV12-2. TRBV12-2 is a known pseudogene. The CDR3 is 11 residues long. CDR3 protein: CASRLGQPQHF.

The chain carries TRBV10-3 and TRBJ2-3; TCRdb names TRBD1, which stays unverified in the absence of DNA. Germline CDR1 ENHRY, CDR2 SYGVKD. The CDR3 sequence is 13 residues long. This CDR3 is CAISRQGPDTQYF.

This sequence joins TRBV10-3 and TRBJ2-2; no DNA is available, so the TRBD1 call from TCRdb remains unchecked. Per germline, CDR1 ENHRY and CDR2 SYGVKD. The length of the CDR3 is 14 residues. CDR3 protein: CAISPTGNTGELFF.

The gene calls are TRBV30 and TRBJ2-1. Germline CDR1 and CDR2: GTSNPN and SVGIG (reference sequence). The CDR3 is made up of 13 amino acids. The CDR3 loop reads CAWSGNMYNEQFF.

The CDR3 here is CASSYPVGELFF. This chain connects TRBV6-2 or TRBV6-3 to TRBJ2-2; TCRdb gives TRBD1 as the D gene, but with no DNA this cannot be confirmed. CDR1 is MNHEY, CDR2 SVGEGT, per germline. This CDR3 is 12 amino acids long.

This rearrangement joins TRBV29-1 to TRBJ2-2. Germline V CDR1 and CDR2: SQVTM, ANQGSEA. The CDR3 contains 16 residues. CDR3 loop: CSVSGSVQKNTGELFF.

CDR3 protein: CASSFTGTGSSPLHF. The V gene is TRBV5-1, the J gene TRBJ1-6; as DNA is missing, the TRBD1 call by TCRdb cannot be tested. The length of the CDR3 is 15 residues. Germline CDR1 is SGHRS and CDR2 is YFSETQ.

The rearrangement uses TRBV30 and TRBJ2-1; TCRdb picks TRBD2, but there is no DNA to check that call. CDR1 is GTSNPN and CDR2 is SVGIG in the germline V gene (reference sequence). This CDR3 has 15 amino acids. CDR3 in amino acids: CAWRLAGAARGEQFF.

This sequence joins TRBV5-1 and TRBJ2-1; with no DNA, the TCRdb D assignment of TRBD2 cannot be verified. Germline V lookup: CDR1 SGHRS, CDR2 YFSETQ. The CDR3 runs 14 residues. The CDR3: CASSLAASGREQFF.

The chain joins TRBV6-5 to TRBJ2-1. Germline V lookup: CDR1 MNHEY, CDR2 SVGAGI. This CDR3 spans 16 amino acids. The CDR3 region is CASSYSRGISYNEQFF.

The chain couples TRBV7-2 to TRBJ2-5; lacking DNA, the TRBD2 call made by TCRdb goes unchecked. Germline loops: CDR1 SGHTA, CDR2 FQGNSA. The CDR3 runs 15 residues. CDR3 in amino acids: CASSLYGTYQETQYF.

The J gene is TRBJ2-4, the V gene TRBV3-1. Germline V gene data show CDR1 as LGHDT and CDR2 as YNNKEL (reference sequence). The CDR3 extends over 14 amino acids. The CDR3: CASSQSPAKNIQYF. Based on the CDR3 plus reference TRBV3-1 and TRBJ2-4, the full variable domain is DTAVSQTPKYLVTQMGNDKSIKCEQNLGHDTMYWYKQDSKKFLKIMFSYNNKELIINETVPNRFSPKSPDKAHLNLHINSLELGDSAVYFCASSQSPAKNIQYFGAGTRLSVL.

The chain recombines TRBV30 with TRBJ2-5; TCRdb's D call of TRBD2 is untestable without DNA. Germline V lookup: CDR1 GTSNPN, CDR2 SVGIG (reference sequence). The CDR3 runs 14 residues. The CDR3 spells CAWTVAGGQETQYF.